This record covers a single TCR beta chain. This clonotype has a count of ten or more. Its target antigen remains unknown. Base qualities are not recorded, but no much larger clone differs from it by a single base. These data originate in a study of patients and donors after allogeneic stem cell transplantation (dated by TCRdb to the early 2020s). Preparation of the library involved RT-PCR. Sequencer: NextSeq 550. TCRdb itself trimmed the public reads at Q25 with fastp, ran MiXCR and retained productive beta chains. Rows with one shared CDR3 protein collapse into an entry with the most common genes and DNA. Recorded for this sample are around 170,000 distinct CDR3 sequences; nearly 25% of them occurred a single time. 20% to 30% of the sample belongs to the ten largest clones. The receptor was derived from a human donor who was either an allogeneic HSCT recipient or a stem cell or donor lymphocyte infusion donor (not recorded which). It is not recorded whose cells these are; they may come from a transplant donor. Sample: blood, either unsorted or a sorted T cell fraction (not recorded which).

The nucleotides are TGTGCCAGCAGCCAAGTTCACCTGACCGGGACGGTGAACACTGAAGCTTTCTTT. This translates into CASSQVHLTGTVNTEAFF. The V gene is TRBV3-1 and the J gene is TRBJ1-1; a tentative D call is TRBD1 (5 bases match). The CDR3 covers 18 residues, taking in both the cysteine and the phenylalanine. Here the CDR3 DNA is all that survives: 54 bases in frame from base 1. CDR1 is given as LGHDT and CDR2 as YNNKEL, both from the germline V gene (reference sequence). Between the V and J ends, shortened by 1 base and 0 bases respectively, the junction contains 18 bases.